These 7 T cell receptor beta chains originate from one sample sequenced in a study of blood T cell repertoires in COVID-19. Sequencing was performed with immunoSEQ multiplex PCR; in TCRdb, only in-frame clones are kept and a portion is missing. The sample lists fewer than 400,000 clones; roughly nine tenths were seen once. What was sequenced was PBMCs or T cells enriched from blood (not recorded which). All receptors derive from a woman under 40 who had been exposed to COVID-19.

The chain employs TRBV10-3 and TRBJ1-1; 7 nucleotides agree with TRBD1. This CDR3 region has 17 residues. In germline, CDR1 is ENHRY, CDR2 SYGVKD. V lost 7 bases to trimming and J lost 0 bases; unmatched junction nucleotides: 14. The CDR3 reads CAINKQGPNTMNTEAFF. The CDR3 bases are TGTGCCATCAATAAACAGGGGCCCAATACTATGAACACTGAAGCTTTCTTT.

For this clone: This same CDR3 is encoded by further DNA sequences in the sample. The chain combines TRBV12-3 or TRBV12-4 with TRBJ1-2; no definite D call. The length of the CDR3 is 13 residues. V dropped 3 bases and J dropped 1 base, with 6 bases sitting between them. The DNA for the CDR3 is TGTGCCAGCAGTTTGGGAGATAACTATGGCTACACCTTC. Amino acids: CASSLGDNYGYTF.

This clone was recorded a few times. The chain has TRBV4-2 and TRBJ1-3; 7 bases align to TRBD1. V was clipped by 1 base and J by 1 base; unmatched bases: 10. Germline CDR1 reads LGHNA; CDR2 reads YNFKEQ. The CDR3 is made up of 18 amino acids. The CDR3 region has the DNA TGTGCCAGCAGCCAAGTGGTGGGGGCAGGGGGATCTGGAAACACCATATATTTT. It is translated as CASSQVVGAGGSGNTIYF.

The sample holds a few counts of this clone. The chain recombines TRBV27 with TRBJ1-2; 12 nucleotides line up with TRBD1. The CDR3 covers 15 residues. V was pared by 1 base and J by 8 bases, with 5 bases of the junction left unmatched. Germline V CDR1 and CDR2: MNHEY, SMNVEV (reference sequence). The CDR3 loop reads CASSLWGQGASGYTF. The CDR3 DNA follows: TGTGCCAGCAGTTTATGGGGACAGGGGGCGTCCGGCTACACCTTC.

The chain recombines TRBV7-9 with TRBJ1-5; 8 bases line up with TRBD1. Looked up from germline, CDR1 is SEHNR and CDR2 is FQNEAQ (reference sequence). The CDR3 is 14 amino acids. V was clipped by 1 base and J by 5 bases; unmatched bases: 1. In DNA form, the CDR3 reads TGTGCCAGCAGCTTAGGACAGGGGCATCAGCCCCAGCATTTT. Encoded protein: CASSLGQGHQPQHF.

The chain recombines TRBV5-1 with TRBJ2-5; no firm D call. Germline loops: CDR1 SGHRS, CDR2 YFSETQ. V shed 1 base and J shed 2 bases, with 9 bases lying between them. The CDR3 contains 14 residues. The DNA for the CDR3 is TGCGCCAGCAGCTTGTGGGCAGTTCAAGAGACCCAGTACTTC. It is translated as CASSLWAVQETQYF.

This clone was observed a handful of times. The gene calls are TRBV4-2 and TRBJ2-7; 7 bases align to TRBD1. The CDR3 extends over 16 amino acids. Germline V gene sequence: CDR1 LGHNA, CDR2 YNFKEQ. The junction had 16 bases not matched to a gene; V was cut back by 0 bases and J by 11 bases. CDR3 loop: CASSQDPDRPPAKEYF. DNA of the CDR3: TGTGCCAGCAGCCAAGATCCGGACAGGCCCCCTGCGAAGGAGTACTTC.